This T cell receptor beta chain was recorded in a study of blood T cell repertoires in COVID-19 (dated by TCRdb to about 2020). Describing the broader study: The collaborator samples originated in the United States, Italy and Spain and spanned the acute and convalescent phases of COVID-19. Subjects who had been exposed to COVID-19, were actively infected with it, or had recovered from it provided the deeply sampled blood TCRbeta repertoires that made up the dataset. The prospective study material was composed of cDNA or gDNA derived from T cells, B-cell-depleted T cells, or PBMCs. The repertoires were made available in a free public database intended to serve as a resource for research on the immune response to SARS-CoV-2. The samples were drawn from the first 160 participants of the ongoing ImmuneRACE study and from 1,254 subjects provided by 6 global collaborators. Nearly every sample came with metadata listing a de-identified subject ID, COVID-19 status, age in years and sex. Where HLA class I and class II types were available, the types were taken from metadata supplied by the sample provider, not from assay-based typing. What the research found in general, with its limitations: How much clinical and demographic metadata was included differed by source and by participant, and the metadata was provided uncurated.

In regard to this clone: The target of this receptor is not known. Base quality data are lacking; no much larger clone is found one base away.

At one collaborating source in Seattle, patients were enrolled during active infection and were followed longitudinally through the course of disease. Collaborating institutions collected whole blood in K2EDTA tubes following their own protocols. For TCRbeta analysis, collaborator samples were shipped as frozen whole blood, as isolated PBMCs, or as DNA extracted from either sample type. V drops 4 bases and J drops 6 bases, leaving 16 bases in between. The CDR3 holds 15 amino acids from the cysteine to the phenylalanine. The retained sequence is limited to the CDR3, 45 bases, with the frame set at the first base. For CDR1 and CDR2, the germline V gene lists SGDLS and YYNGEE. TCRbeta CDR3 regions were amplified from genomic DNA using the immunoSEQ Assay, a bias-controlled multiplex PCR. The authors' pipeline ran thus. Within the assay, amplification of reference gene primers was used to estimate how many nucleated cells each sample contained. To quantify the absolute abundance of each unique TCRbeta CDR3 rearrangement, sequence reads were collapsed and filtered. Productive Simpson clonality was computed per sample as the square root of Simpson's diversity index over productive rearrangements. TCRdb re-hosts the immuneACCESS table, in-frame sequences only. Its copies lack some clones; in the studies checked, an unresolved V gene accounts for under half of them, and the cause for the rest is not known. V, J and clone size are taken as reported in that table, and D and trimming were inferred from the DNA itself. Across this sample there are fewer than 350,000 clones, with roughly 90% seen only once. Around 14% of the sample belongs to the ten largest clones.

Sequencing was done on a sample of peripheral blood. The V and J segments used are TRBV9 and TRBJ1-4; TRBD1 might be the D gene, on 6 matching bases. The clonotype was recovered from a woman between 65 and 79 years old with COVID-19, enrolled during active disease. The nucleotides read TGTGCCAGCAGCCCCACAGGGCTCCTTCATGAAAAACTGTTTTTT. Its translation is CASSPTGLLHEKLFF.